The 2 T cell receptor beta chains presented below share a single source sample, sequenced in a study of tumor-infiltrating lymphocytes in primary liver carcinoma. Total RNA and DNA came together from approximately 20-30 mg of bulk tissue without cell sorting. TCR beta cDNA was reverse-transcribed from about 0.45 ug of total RNA. The reaction used a constant-region primer and ProtoScript II reverse transcriptase. Generation of the TCR beta libraries relied on three nested multiplex PCR rounds using slightly modified ARM-PCR. Rounds one and two of PCR, each of 10 cycles, were primed with TRBV1-TRBV30 forward primers and a C-beta reverse primer. MiXCR was run by TCRdb on the multiplex PCR reads, yielding one entry per CDR3 protein. Of roughly 120,000 distinct CDR3 sequences listed, 64% were seen once; the top ten hold roughly 7.9%. Sequencing was performed on liver tumor tissue from sampling region 3. Subset here: tumor region T3, left-lateral pole. These receptors originate from a woman in her sixties with primary liver carcinoma and hepatitis B virus infection.

This clonotype was recorded only once. The conserved final phenylalanine or tryptophan is absent from the CDR3, which likely points to a read error. The DNA is omitted, as the CDR3 cannot be located on it reliably, and the CDR3 follows TCRdb's listing. The V call is TRBV11-2, the J call TRBJ2-6; the DNA was not used to check the table's D call, TRBD1. The CDR3 contains 17 residues when both ends are counted. Germline CDR1 reads SGHAT; CDR2 reads FQNNGV. CDR3: CASSLRDRPSLAKVLTY.

The chain carries TRBV18 and TRBJ2-7, with 7 nucleotides matching TRBD1. The CDR3 has 13 residues. V shed 3 bases, J shed 9 bases, and the junction held 8 bases outside the gene matches. Looked up from germline, CDR1 is KGHSH and CDR2 is LQKENI. The CDR3 DNA is TGTGCCAGCTCACCGAATCACAGGGGTTGGCAGTACTTC. It specifies CASSPNHRGWQYF. Full variable domain (remainder filled in from reference TRBV18 and TRBJ2-7): NAGVMQNPRHLVRRRGQEARLRCSPMKGHSHVYWYRQLPEEGLKFMVYLQKENIIDESGMPKERFSAEFPKEGPSILRIQQVVRGDSAAYFCASSPNHRGWQYFGPGTRLTVT.